The clone carrying this TCR beta chain was observed a few times. Its antigen is still unknown. This sample was included in a study of T-cell memory formation after mild COVID-19. About the research overall: In these data, TCR clusters were largely donor specific. Study-wide results and caveats: A second wave of clones peaked on day 37, and their SARS-CoV-2 specificity went unconfirmed. Of the contracting clones, CD4+ ones lay mainly in CM and EM, and CD8+ ones in EMRA.

The CDR3 loop spans 14 amino acids. Germline lookup yields CDR1 MNHEY and CDR2 SVGAGI. V was cut by 2 bases and J by 2 bases, with 10 bases left in between. TCRdb fed the 5' RACE reads into MiXCR, producing one record per CDR3 protein. The sample contains fewer than 150,000 distinct CDR3 sequences, roughly 13% of which appear only once. Sequenced sample: PBMCs or a T cell subset sorted from them (not recorded which). The V gene is TRBV6-5, the J gene TRBJ2-7; D is perhaps TRBD1 or TRBD2 (5 bases each). This receptor was taken from an adult woman who had mild COVID-19 (a few samples of this study predate the infection). Cell type and time point are not known. CDR3 DNA sequence: TGTGCCAGCAGTTACCGGGGCTCCGCCTACGAGCAGTACTTC. Encoded protein: CASSYRGSAYEQYF.